These 21 T cell receptor beta chains were all obtained from the same sample, sequenced in a study of blood T cell repertoires in COVID-19. Libraries were prepared by immunoSEQ multiplex PCR; TCRdb keeps only in-frame clonotypes and omits some of them. This sample has just under 350,000 clones, with about 87% found just once. Sequenced: peripheral blood. The receptor source for this set is a woman aged 50 to 60 with COVID-19, enrolled during active disease.

This clone was counted only a few times. The gene calls are TRBV7-9 and TRBJ2-7; 9 nucleotides line up with TRBD1. V lost 1 base and J lost 4; bases outside the gene matches: 14. CDR1 and CDR2 (germline): SEHNR, FQNEAQ (reference sequence). The length of the CDR3 is 18 residues. The CDR3 DNA reads TGTGCCAGCAGCTTAGGGACAGGGGTCAGACCATCCCTGTACGAGCAGTACTTC. Its translation: CASSLGTGVRPSLYEQYF.

This clone showed up just once. The chain carries TRBV4-1 and TRBJ1-4, with 9 bases identical to TRBD1. Germline trimming cut 2 bases from V and 3 bases from J; bases unmatched to any gene: 4. Germline values: CDR1 MGHRA, CDR2 YSYEKL. This CDR3 has 16 residues. CDR3 bases: TGCGCCAGCAGCCAACCTGACAGGGGGGCTAATGAAAAACTGTTTTTT. The encoded protein is CASSQPDRGANEKLFF.

This rearrangement joins TRBV11-2 to TRBJ2-7, with TRBD1 as a possible D gene (6 bases). Germline-derived CDR1 and CDR2 are SGHAT and FQNNGV. V was shortened by 1 base and J by 4 bases, with 14 bases between the two germline ends. The CDR3 runs 15 residues. This CDR3 reads CASSLVGQISYEQYF. The CDR3 nucleotides read TGTGCCAGCAGCTTAGTCGGACAGATCTCATACGAGCAGTACTTC.

CDR3 amino acids: CASSLGRGKAFF. CDR3 nucleotide sequence: TGTGCCAGCAGCTTAGGTCGAGGTAAAGCTTTCTTT. The genes are TRBV7-9 and TRBJ1-1, with no clear D. The CDR3 length is 12 residues. Per germline, CDR1 SEHNR and CDR2 FQNEAQ (reference sequence). The V end was cut by 1 base, the J end by 9 bases, with 9 bases between.

The J gene is TRBJ2-1, the V gene TRBV12-5, with TRBD2 identical over 11 bases. V gave up 0 bases and J gave up 5 bases; unmatched junction bases: 3. The CDR3 contains 16 residues. Per germline, CDR1 LGHNT and CDR2 FRNRAP. The chain's CDR3 is CASGLVQTSGNNEQFF. DNA of the CDR3: TGTGCTAGTGGTTTGGTTCAGACTAGCGGGAACAATGAGCAGTTCTTC.

CDR3 sequence reads: CASSPPAGDTQYF. The CDR3 DNA reads as TGTGCCAGCAGCCCACCAGCGGGAGATACGCAGTATTTT. V is TRBV7-3 and J is TRBJ2-3; TRBD2 is a possible D gene (6 bases). Germline V gene data show CDR1 as SGHTA and CDR2 as FQGTGA. V lost 5 bases and J lost 5, with 11 bases in between. The CDR3 is made up of 13 amino acids.

This chain joins TRBV18 and TRBJ2-5, with D possibly being TRBD1 (5 bases). The V end lost 3 bases, the J end lost 4 bases, and 6 bases lay between the germline ends. There are 12 residues in the CDR3. Germline V gene data show CDR1 as KGHSH and CDR2 as LQKENI. The chain's CDR3 is CASSPQGETQYF. The DNA of the CDR3 is TGTGCCAGCTCACCCCAGGGAGAGACCCAGTACTTC.

This chain links TRBV19 with TRBJ2-7; D uncertain. The V and J ends lost 5 bases and 0 bases respectively, with 5 bases between them. The CDR3 has 12 amino acids. The germline V gene has CDR1 LNHDA and CDR2 SQIVND (reference sequence). CDR3 loop: CASSSRSYEQYF. The CDR3 coding sequence is TGTGCCAGTAGTTCTCGCTCCTACGAGCAGTACTTC.

The chain is built from TRBV7-3 and TRBJ2-7; 7 bases line up with TRBD2. Losses at the gene ends were 5 bases for V and 2 bases for J; bases not matched to a gene: 9. From germline, CDR1 is SGHTA and CDR2 FQGTGA. This CDR3 spans 15 amino acids. The CDR3 loop is CASSPQRGLTYEQYF. CDR3 nucleotide sequence: TGTGCCAGCAGCCCACAGCGGGGTCTGACCTACGAGCAGTACTTC. The variable domain in full, with the rest retrieved from reference TRBV7-3 and TRBJ2-7, is GAGVSQTPSNKVTEKGKYVELRCDPISGHTALYWYRQSLGQGPEFLIYFQGTGAADDSGLPNDRFFAVRPEGSVSTLKIQRTERGDSAVYLCASSPQRGLTYEQYFGPGTRLTVT.

J is TRBJ2-1 and V is TRBV7-3, with TRBD2 matching 8 bases. The CDR3 covers 14 residues. The ends lost 4 bases at V and 6 bases at J; junction bases unmatched: 5. Germline lookup yields CDR1 SGHTA and CDR2 FQGTGA. The CDR3 loop reads CASSSGLGGNEQFF. The CDR3 nucleotides are TGTGCCAGCAGCTCGGGACTAGGAGGCAATGAGCAGTTCTTC.

This clone showed up just once. CDR3 DNA sequence: TGCGCCAGCAGCTTGCAGGCTTCCACAGATACGCAGTATTTT. It codes for CASSLQASTDTQYF. The rearrangement uses TRBV5-1 and TRBJ2-3; D not certain. The CDR3 is 14 residues long. V lost 1 base and J lost 2, with 8 bases in between. Germline loops: CDR1 SGHRS, CDR2 YFSETQ.

This rearrangement joins TRBV19 to TRBJ1-1; D not certain. CDR1 is LNHDA, CDR2 SQIVND, per germline (reference sequence). The CDR3 extends over 13 amino acids. The V end lost 5 bases, the J end lost 4 bases, and 11 bases lay between the germline ends. The CDR3 sequence: CASSPRETTEAFF. CDR3 sequence (DNA): TGTGCCAGTAGTCCCCGGGAGACCACTGAAGCTTTCTTT.

This clone was observed a handful of times. The chain joins TRBV29-1 to TRBJ2-2; TRBD2 is a possible D gene (6 bases). The CDR3 contains 13 residues. CDR1 is SQVTM and CDR2 is ANQGSEA in the germline V gene. The CDR3 loop is CSGSSGRTGELFF. The CDR3 region has the DNA TGCAGTGGAAGTTCAGGGAGGACCGGGGAGCTGTTTTTT.

The V gene is TRBV11-3, the J gene TRBJ2-3; D perhaps matches TRBD1 (6 bases). Trimming cost V 0 bases and J 1 base, with 17 bases left between them. The CDR3 is made up of 18 amino acids. Germline lookup yields CDR1 SGHNT and CDR2 YENEEA. CDR3 DNA sequence: TGTGCCAGCAGCTTAGATGCGTTGGGGGCCAAGGGCACAGATACGCAGTATTTT. It translates to CASSLDALGAKGTDTQYF.

The V gene is TRBV4-1, the J gene TRBJ2-5, with 9 bases fitting TRBD2. The CDR3 sequence is 20 residues long. The V gene end was trimmed by 1 base and the J gene end by 1 base; junction bases not matched to a gene: 16. Looked up from germline, CDR1 is MGHRA and CDR2 is YSYEKL. Here the CDR3 DNA reads TGCGCCAGCAGCCAAGGGCCCCTCTACATTCTAGCGGGACTCCAAGAGACCCAGTACTTC. Amino acids: CASSQGPLYILAGLQETQYF.

The rearrangement joins TRBV18 to TRBJ1-3; a weak D match, TRBD1 (6 bases). V was cut by 0 bases and J by 4 bases, with 13 bases left in between. This CDR3 has 16 residues. The germline CDR1 and CDR2 sequences are KGHSH and LQKENI. CDR3 sequence (DNA): TGTGCCAGCTCACCACCGGTCCAGGGGCACGGAAACACCATATATTTT. Translation gives CASSPPVQGHGNTIYF.

This clone showed up just once. V is TRBV9 and J is TRBJ2-1; 10 bases match TRBD1. The CDR3 runs 16 residues. Germline CDR1 reads SGDLS; CDR2 reads YYNGEE. V shed 0 bases, J shed 4 bases, and the junction held 4 bases outside the gene matches. CDR3: CASSVDVGQGYNEQFF. CDR3 DNA: TGTGCCAGCAGCGTAGACGTGGGACAGGGGTACAATGAGCAGTTCTTC.

V gene TRBV7-2 combines with J gene TRBJ2-3; D gene ambiguous. The V end was cut by 1 base, the J end by 5 bases, with 7 bases between. Germline V gene lookup returns CDR1 SGHTA and CDR2 FQGNSA. The CDR3 runs to 13 residues. CDR3 nucleotides: TGTGCCAGCAGCTTAGTTGGCGGAGATACGCAGTATTTT. It is translated as CASSLVGGDTQYF.

The chain carries TRBV7-2 and TRBJ2-7, with D possibly matching TRBD1 (6 bases). CDR1 and CDR2 from the germline V gene are SGHTA and FQGNSA. V gave up 3 bases and J gave up 0 bases, with 12 bases separating them. The CDR3 spans 15 residues. CDR3 sequence (DNA): TGTGCCAGCAGCTTCCCGAGGGGGAGCTCCTACGAGCAGTACTTC. Translated: CASSFPRGSSYEQYF.

The genes are TRBV4-2 and TRBJ2-5, with 12 bases aligning to TRBD2. This CDR3 contains 17 residues. Germline V gene sequence: CDR1 LGHNA, CDR2 YNFKEQ. The ends lost 4 bases at V and 4 bases at J; junction bases unmatched: 10. In DNA form, the CDR3 reads TGTGCCAGCAGCCCCATGGGGCTAGCGGGAGGGGGAGAGACCCAGTACTTC. The encoded protein is CASSPMGLAGGGETQYF.

The J gene is TRBJ2-7, the V gene TRBV5-6; the D gene is possibly TRBD1 (6 bases). Germline loops: CDR1 SGHDT, CDR2 YYEEEE. V was pared by 3 bases and J by 0 bases, with 10 bases between. This CDR3 contains 14 residues. The CDR3 loop reads CASSYRDTSYEQYF. CDR3 sequence (DNA): TGTGCCAGCAGCTACCGGGACACCTCCTACGAGCAGTACTTC. Full variable domain (outside the CDR3, taken from reference TRBV5-6 and TRBJ2-7): DAGVTQSPTHLIKTRGQQVTLRCSPKSGHDTVSWYQQALGQGPQFIFQYYEEEERQRGNFPDRFSGHQFPNYSSELNVNALLLGDSALYLCASSYRDTSYEQYFGPGTRLTVT.